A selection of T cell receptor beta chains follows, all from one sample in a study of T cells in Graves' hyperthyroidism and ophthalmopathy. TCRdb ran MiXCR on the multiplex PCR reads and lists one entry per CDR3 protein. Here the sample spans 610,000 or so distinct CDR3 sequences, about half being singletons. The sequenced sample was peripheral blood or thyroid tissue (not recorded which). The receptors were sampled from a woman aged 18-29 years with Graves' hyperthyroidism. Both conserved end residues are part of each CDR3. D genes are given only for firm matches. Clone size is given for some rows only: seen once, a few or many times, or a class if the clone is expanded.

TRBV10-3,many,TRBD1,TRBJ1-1,CAITDGGQMNTEAFF,TGTGCCATCACCGATGGGGGACAGATGAACACTGAAGCTTTCTTT
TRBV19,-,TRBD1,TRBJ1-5,CASKTQGAAQHF,TGTGCCAGTAAAACACAGGGGGCAGCCCAGCATTTT
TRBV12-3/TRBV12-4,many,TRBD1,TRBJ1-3,CASSPTDRISGNTIYF,TGTGCCAGCAGTCCCACGGACAGGATCTCTGGAAACACCATATATTTT
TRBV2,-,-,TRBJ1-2,CASSLRLADYGYTF,TGTGCCAGCAGCTTACGACTAGCGGACTATGGCTACACCTTC
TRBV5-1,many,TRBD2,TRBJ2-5,CASSRGLAGVGETQYF,TGCGCCAGCAGCAGGGGACTAGCGGGAGTAGGAGAGACCCAGTACTTC
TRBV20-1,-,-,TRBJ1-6,CSARDGGGGANSPLHF,TGCAGTGCTAGAGATGGGGGGGGTGGAGCTAATTCACCCCTCCACTTT
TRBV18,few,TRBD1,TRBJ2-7,CASSPYLGQDGEQYF,TGTGCCAGCTCACCCTACCTCGGACAGGACGGCGAGCAGTACTTC
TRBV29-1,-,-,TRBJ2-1,CSVEGNHNEQFF,TGCAGCGTTGAGGGTAACCACAATGAGCAGTTCTTC
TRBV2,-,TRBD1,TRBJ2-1,CASRTGYFIREQFF,TGTGCCAGCAGGACAGGGTACTTTATCCGTGAGCAGTTCTTC
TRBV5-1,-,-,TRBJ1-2,CASSLGSGKSYTF,TGCGCCAGCAGCTTGGGGTCTGGAAAGAGCTACACCTTC
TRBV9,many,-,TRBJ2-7,CASSQEGFYEQYF,TGTGCCAGCAGCCAAGAAGGTTTCTACGAGCAGTACTTC
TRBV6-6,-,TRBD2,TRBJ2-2,CASSYPGLAGAHTGELFF,TGTGCCAGCAGTTACCCGGGACTAGCGGGAGCTCACACCGGGGAGCTGTTTTTT
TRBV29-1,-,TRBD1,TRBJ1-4,CSVRTGGEKLFF,TGCAGCGTTCGGACAGGGGGTGAAAAACTGTTTTTT
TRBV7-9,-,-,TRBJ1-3,CASSPTGYTIYF,TGTGCCAGCAGCCCGACAGGTTACACCATATATTTT
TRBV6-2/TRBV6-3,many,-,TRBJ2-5,CASRRSPGAQYF,TGTGCCAGCAGACGCTCTCCGGGGGCCCAGTACTTC
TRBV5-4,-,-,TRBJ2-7,CASSYPRRGSYEQYF,TGTGCCAGCAGTTACCCCCGCAGGGGAAGCTACGAGCAGTACTTC
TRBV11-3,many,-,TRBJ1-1,CASSLEGWRRTEAFF,TGTGCCAGCAGCTTAGAGGGGTGGAGGCGAACTGAAGCTTTCTTT
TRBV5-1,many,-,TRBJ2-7,CASSLAGVVPYEQYF,TGCGCCAGCAGCTTGGCGGGAGTGGTTCCTTACGAGCAGTACTTC
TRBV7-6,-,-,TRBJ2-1,CASSLLGARDEQFF,TGTGCCAGCAGCTTACTCGGGGCCCGAGATGAGCAGTTCTTC
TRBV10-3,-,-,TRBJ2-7,CAITEGMDNYEQYF,TGTGCCATCACCGAAGGGATGGATAATTACGAGCAGTACTTC
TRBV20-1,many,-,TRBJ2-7,CSARVPTAYEQYF,TGCAGTGCTAGAGTTCCGACAGCCTACGAGCAGTACTTC
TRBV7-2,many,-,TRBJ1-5,CASSSENSNQPQHF,TGTGCCAGCAGCTCCGAAAATAGCAATCAGCCCCAGCATTTT
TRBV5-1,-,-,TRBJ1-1,CASSWGVSTEAFF,TGCGCCAGCAGCTGGGGCGTTAGCACTGAAGCTTTCTTT
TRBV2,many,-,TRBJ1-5,CASSEALRGSQPQHF,TGTGCCAGCAGTGAAGCGCTTCGGGGATCCCAGCCCCAGCATTTT
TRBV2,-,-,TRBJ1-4,CASETWGSYNEKLFF,TGTGCCAGCGAGACATGGGGCTCCTACAATGAAAAACTGTTTTTT
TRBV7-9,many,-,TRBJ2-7,CASRKTSSYEQYF,TGTGCCAGCAGAAAGACTAGCTCCTACGAGCAGTACTTC
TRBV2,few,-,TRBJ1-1,CASSERGGYMNTEAFF,TGTGCCAGCAGTGAACGGGGGGGTTACATGAACACTGAAGCTTTCTTT
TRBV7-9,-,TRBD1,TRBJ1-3,CASSSPGQGDTIYF,TGTGCCAGCAGCTCTCCCGGACAGGGAGACACCATATATTTT
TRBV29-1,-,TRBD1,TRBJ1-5,CSLTGGWQPQHF,TGCAGCTTAACAGGGGGCTGGCAGCCCCAGCATTTT
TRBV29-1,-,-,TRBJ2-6,CSVTGESGANVLTF,TGCAGCGTTACAGGAGAATCTGGGGCCAACGTCCTGACTTTC
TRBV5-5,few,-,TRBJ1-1,CASSLVGGATEAFF,TGTGCCAGCAGCTTGGTAGGGGGGGCCACTGAAGCTTTCTTT
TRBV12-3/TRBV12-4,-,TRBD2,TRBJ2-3,CASSIRGLEDTQYF,TGTGCCAGCAGTATCAGGGGACTAGAGGATACGCAGTATTTT
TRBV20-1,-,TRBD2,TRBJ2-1,CSASTGRESYNEQFF,TGCAGTGCTAGTACCGGGAGGGAGTCGTACAATGAGCAGTTCTTC
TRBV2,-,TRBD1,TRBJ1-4,CASSEAGTANEKLFF,TGTGCCAGCAGTGAAGCCGGGACAGCGAATGAAAAACTGTTTTTT
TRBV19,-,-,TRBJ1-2,CASSPQTPGTDRGYTF,TGTGCCAGTAGCCCGCAAACCCCCGGGACCGACAGGGGCTACACCTTC
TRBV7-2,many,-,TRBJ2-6,CASSPTVGANVLTF,TGTGCCAGCAGCCCGACAGTTGGGGCCAACGTCCTGACTTTC
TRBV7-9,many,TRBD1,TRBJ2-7,CASSPGTGGQEQYF,TGTGCCAGCAGCCCAGGGACAGGGGGTCAAGAGCAGTACTTC
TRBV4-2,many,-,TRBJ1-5,CASSQVPGPSNQPQHF,TGTGCCAGCAGCCAAGTACCGGGCCCTAGCAATCAGCCCCAGCATTTT
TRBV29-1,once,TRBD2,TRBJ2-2,CSVEMAGVGELFF,TGCAGCGTTGAAATGGCGGGGGTCGGGGAGCTGTTTTTT
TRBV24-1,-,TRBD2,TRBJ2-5,CATSAAGAGCETQYF,TGTGCCACCAGTGCAGCGGGAGCGGGTTGCGAGACCCAGTACTTC
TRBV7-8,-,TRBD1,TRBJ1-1,CASSHRGAEAFF,TGTGCCAGCAGCCACAGGGGGGCTGAAGCTTTCTTT
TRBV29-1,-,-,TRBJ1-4,CSAAQTLFF,TGCAGCGCTGCGCAGACACTGTTTTTT
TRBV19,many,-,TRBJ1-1,CASSQALNTEAFF,TGTGCCAGTAGCCAGGCGTTGAACACTGAAGCTTTCTTT
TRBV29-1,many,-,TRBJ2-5,CSARDGRGQYF,TGCAGCGCCCGGGACGGCCGGGGCCAGTACTTC
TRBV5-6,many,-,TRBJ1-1,CASTTTVVTEAFF,TGTGCCAGCACCACGACAGTGGTTACTGAAGCTTTCTTT
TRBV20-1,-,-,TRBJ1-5,CSASSYDERHIHSNQPQHF,TGCAGTGCCAGCAGTTACGATGAGCGTCACATCCATAGCAATCAGCCCCAGCATTTT
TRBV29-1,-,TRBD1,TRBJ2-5,CSVGLDRGRTQYF,TGCAGCGTCGGCCTGGACAGGGGCCGGACCCAGTACTTC
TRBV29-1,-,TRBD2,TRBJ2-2,CSVDGLAGHAELFF,TGCAGCGTTGACGGTCTAGCGGGACACGCGGAGCTGTTTTTT
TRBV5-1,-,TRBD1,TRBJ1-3,CASSLGDRESFSGNTIYF,TGCGCCAGCAGCTTGGGGGACAGGGAATCGTTCTCTGGAAACACCATATATTTT
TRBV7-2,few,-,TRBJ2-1,CASSFDDNEQFF,TGTGCCAGCAGCTTTGACGACAATGAGCAGTTCTTC
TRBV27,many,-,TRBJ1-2,CASSPREGNYGYTF,TGTGCCAGCAGTCCCCGTGAGGGGAACTATGGCTACACCTTC
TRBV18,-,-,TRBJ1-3,CASSPWGLGLSGNTIYF,TGTGCCAGCTCACCGTGGGGGCTGGGACTCTCTGGAAACACCATATATTTT
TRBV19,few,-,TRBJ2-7,CATSQTGGSYEQYF,TGTGCCACAAGCCAAACAGGAGGGAGCTACGAGCAGTACTTC
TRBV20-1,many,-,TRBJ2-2,CSARGGQKVTNTGELFF,TGCAGTGCTAGGGGGGGACAAAAGGTGACGAACACCGGGGAGCTGTTTTTT
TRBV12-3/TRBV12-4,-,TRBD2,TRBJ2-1,CASSFDVGVPTSGTQFF,TGTGCCAGCAGTTTTGACGTGGGGGTTCCAACTAGCGGGACCCAGTTCTTC